The source of this T cell receptor beta chain is a study of shared clonotypes between healthy human individuals. Study conclusions and caveats: Naive subsets tended to show greater estimated richness than memory subsets.

As regards this clone: Its antigen is not known.

Original processing notes: Filtering was not the same, since immunoSEQ gave junction-only sequences without quality scores. Libraries were prepared by immunoSEQ multiplex PCR; TCRdb keeps only in-frame clonotypes and omits some of them. The V and J calls and clone size come from that table; D and trimming were worked out from the DNA. The sample lists some 500,000 clones, more than 95% occurring once. The V gene lost 7 bases and the J gene lost 0 bases, with 27 bases spanning the gap. The germline V gene encodes CDR1 MDHEN and CDR2 SYDVKM. There are 19 residues in the CDR3. Recent vaccinations or acute infections were absent in the healthy HIV-negative adult donors. Caucasian adults living in Nashville, Tennessee, provided all samples.

The chain links TRBV28 to TRBJ1-2, with D maybe TRBD1 (5 bases). This TCR derives from a woman in her thirties in good health. The sample was naive CD4+ T cells sorted from blood. Subset in this sample: CD45RA+ positively selected. The CDR3 loop is CASTLRDIRPRDSNYGYTF. The CDR3 DNA is TGTGCCAGCACTCTCCGAGACATACGGCCCAGGGATTCTAACTATGGCTACACCTTC.